The 21 T cell receptor beta chains presented below share a single source sample, sequenced in a study of blood T cell repertoires in COVID-19. Some clones are missing from TCRdb's copy, which holds only in-frame ones; the method was immunoSEQ multiplex PCR. The sample holds around 200,000 clones, approximately 82% seen once. Sequenced sample: peripheral blood. Source of these receptors: a middle-aged man with active or convalescent COVID-19.

The chain carries TRBV18 and TRBJ2-5; D perhaps matches TRBD2 (6 bases). The V gene lost 6 bases and the J gene lost 0 bases, with 14 bases spanning the gap. This CDR3 contains 15 residues. Germline loops: CDR1 KGHSH, CDR2 LQKENI. DNA of the CDR3: TGTGCCAGCTCCCCCGGGGGATGGTACCAAGAGACCCAGTACTTC. Its protein is CASSPGGWYQETQYF. Drawing the rest from reference TRBV18 and TRBJ2-5, the complete variable domain is NAGVMQNPRHLVRRRGQEARLRCSPMKGHSHVYWYRQLPEEGLKFMVYLQKENIIDESGMPKERFSAEFPKEGPSILRIQQVVRGDSAAYFCASSPGGWYQETQYFGPGTRLLVL.

The genes are TRBV7-8 and TRBJ1-1; 7 bases are shared with TRBD1. Germline values: CDR1 SGHVS, CDR2 FQNEAQ. The CDR3 contains 16 residues. With V trimmed by 4 bases and J by 3 bases, 11 bases remained unmatched. DNA for the CDR3: TGTGCCAGCAGCTCTTCCGGGACAGAGGGGGACACTGAAGCTTTCTTT. It yields the protein CASSSSGTEGDTEAFF.

V gene TRBV7-6 combines with J gene TRBJ2-1; D perhaps matches TRBD2 (7 bases). The CDR3 sequence is 16 residues long. Germline CDR1 SGHVS, CDR2 FNYEAQ. V was pared by 4 bases and J by 4 bases, with 17 bases between. CDR3 coding DNA: TGTGCCAGCAGCTCCGCGGGGGCGGGAGAGTACAATGAGCAGTTCTTC. Translating gives CASSSAGAGEYNEQFF.

This chain links TRBV7-2 with TRBJ2-1; TRBD2 agrees at 10 bases. Germline assignment: CDR1 SGHTA and CDR2 FQGNSA. The CDR3 totals 13 residues. V was clipped by 1 base and J by 13 bases; unmatched bases: 4. The CDR3 region is CASSLELAGRQFF. In nucleotides, the CDR3 is TGTGCCAGCAGCTTAGAACTAGCGGGGCGTCAGTTCTTC.

This chain connects TRBV19 to TRBJ1-2; weak D call: TRBD1 (5 bases). The germline V gene encodes CDR1 LNHDA and CDR2 SQIVND (reference sequence). The CDR3 sequence is 16 residues long. The V gene lost 3 bases and the J gene lost 2 bases, with 16 bases spanning the gap. This CDR3 reads CASSIPGHGRNYGYTF. The CDR3 DNA reads as TGTGCCAGTAGTATTCCAGGACACGGGAGGAACTATGGCTACACCTTC.

This clone was detected only a few times. This chain connects TRBV9 to TRBJ1-4; TRBD1 is a possible D gene (6 bases). Trimming removed 0 bases at V and 0 bases at J, with 21 bases between. Germline V lookup: CDR1 SGDLS, CDR2 YYNGEE. The CDR3 totals 20 residues. In DNA form, the CDR3 reads TGTGCCAGCAGCGTAGATCCGGGACAAGCAAGCCTTGCAACTAATGAAAAACTGTTTTTT. It yields the protein CASSVDPGQASLATNEKLFF.

The chain is built from TRBV6-2 or TRBV6-3 and TRBJ2-2; 12 bases align to TRBD2. The CDR3 sequence is 18 residues long. Germline CDR1 MNHEY, CDR2 SVGEGT. The V gene end was trimmed by 5 bases and the J gene end by 0 bases; junction bases not matched to a gene: 7. DNA of the CDR3: TGTGCCAGCAGTCCCCGACTAGCGGGGGCGGCGAACACCGGGGAGCTGTTTTTT. The encoded protein is CASSPRLAGAANTGELFF.

The chain employs TRBV6-2 or TRBV6-3 and TRBJ2-5; a weak D match, TRBD2 (5 bases). V lost 5 bases, J lost 4 bases, and 11 bases lay in between. CDR3 length: 13 amino acids. The germline CDR1 and CDR2 sequences are MNHEY and SVGEGT. The CDR3, as DNA: TGTGCCAGCAGTCGGACTCGGGTAGAGACCCAGTACTTC. Translating gives CASSRTRVETQYF.

V and J are TRBV20-1 and TRBJ1-1; D remains unclear. The V end lost 6 bases, the J end lost 7 bases, and 12 bases lay between the germline ends. The CDR3 has 11 amino acids. CDR1 and CDR2 from the germline V gene are DFQATT and SNEGSKA (reference sequence). This CDR3 is CSAAVPYEAFF. The CDR3 DNA reads as TGCAGTGCCGCAGTCCCATATGAAGCTTTCTTT.

The rearrangement links TRBV2 to TRBJ2-2; perhaps TRBD1 as D (5 bases). Per the germline V gene, CDR1 is SNHLY and CDR2 is FYNNEI. This CDR3 is 15 amino acids long. Trimming removed 8 bases at V and 2 bases at J, with 15 bases between. The CDR3 region is CASAVETVNTGELFF. CDR3 DNA sequence: TGTGCCAGCGCCGTCGAGACAGTTAACACCGGGGAGCTGTTTTTT.

V gene TRBV6-1 combines with J gene TRBJ1-1; D unresolved. Per germline, CDR1 MNHNS and CDR2 SASEGT. The CDR3 length is 12 residues. V lost 1 base and J 6 bases, leaving 6 bases between the germline ends. CDR3 residues: CASSEGTAEAFF. Here the CDR3 DNA reads TGTGCCAGCAGTGAAGGCACAGCTGAAGCTTTCTTT.

This sequence joins TRBV12-5 and TRBJ1-4; no reliable D call. Per the germline V gene, CDR1 is LGHNT and CDR2 is FRNRAP. This CDR3 spans 17 amino acids. V was cut by 1 base and J by 5 bases, with 17 bases left in between. The CDR3 nucleotides are TGTGCTAGTGGTTTGGAGGTATGGTCAGAACTAAATGAAAAACTGTTTTTT. It is translated as CASGLEVWSELNEKLFF.

This chain links TRBV11-2 with TRBJ1-3, with D possibly matching TRBD1 (6 bases). Trimming took off 4 bases at V and 3 bases at J, with 16 bases between the two ends. The CDR3 runs 16 residues. The germline gives CDR1 SGHAT, CDR2 FQNNGV. The CDR3 coding sequence is TGTGCCAGCAGCTCGACGGGGGGCAGGGGTGGAAACACCATATATTTT. This translates into CASSSTGGRGGNTIYF.

V and J are TRBV15 and TRBJ1-5, with 7 positions matching TRBD1. Germline loops: CDR1 LNHNV, CDR2 YYDKDF (reference sequence). V shed 0 bases, J shed 2 bases, and the junction held 4 bases outside the gene matches. CDR3 length equals 16 residues. The CDR3: CATSRDQGGGNQPQHF. The CDR3 bases are TGTGCCACCAGCAGAGATCAAGGGGGCGGCAATCAGCCCCAGCATTTT.

This sequence joins TRBV5-1 and TRBJ1-4, with D tentatively TRBD1 (6 bases). Trimming cost V 0 bases and J 6 bases, with 9 bases left between them. CDR1 is SGHRS and CDR2 is YFSETQ in the germline V gene. This CDR3 contains 14 residues. The CDR3 sequence: CASSLAQGHEKLFF. The CDR3 bases are TGCGCCAGCAGCTTGGCACAGGGACATGAAAAACTGTTTTTT. Full variable domain (missing parts from reference TRBV5-1 and TRBJ1-4): KAGVTQTPRYLIKTRGQQVTLSCSPISGHRSVSWYQQTPGQGLQFLFEYFSETQRNKGNFPGRFSGRQFSNSRSEMNVSTLELGDSALYLCASSLAQGHEKLFFGSGTQLSVL.

The chain combines TRBV6-2 or TRBV6-3 with TRBJ2-5; D may be TRBD2 (5 bases). This CDR3 is built from 14 residues. Germline CDR1 and CDR2: MNHEY and SVGEGT. V was cut by 2 bases and J by 0 bases, with 7 bases left in between. Here the CDR3 reads CASSYPGDQETQYF. The CDR3, as DNA: TGTGCCAGCAGTTACCCCGGGGACCAAGAGACCCAGTACTTC.

This chain uses TRBV7-2 with TRBJ2-2; tentatively, D is TRBD1 (6 bases). The CDR3 is 13 residues long. The V gene's germline CDR1 is SGHTA and CDR2 FQGNSA. V was pared by 6 bases and J by 5 bases, with 10 bases between. The CDR3 region has the DNA TGTGCCAGCAGGTACAGGGTAACCGGGGAGCTGTTTTTT. This codes for CASRYRVTGELFF.

J is TRBJ2-5 and V is TRBV12-5; the match to TRBD2 covers 9 bases. CDR3 size: 16 residues. Germline V CDR1 and CDR2: LGHNT, FRNRAP. V was clipped by 1 base and J by 1 base; unmatched bases: 4. The CDR3 loop is CASGLGSGGTQETQYF. The CDR3 nucleotides read TGTGCTAGTGGTTTGGGGAGCGGGGGGACCCAAGAGACCCAGTACTTC. Supplemented by reference TRBV12-5 and TRBJ2-5, the full variable domain reads DARVTQTPRHKVTEMGQEVTMRCQPILGHNTVFWYRQTMMQGLELLAYFRNRAPLDDSGMPKDRFSAEMPDATLATLKIQPSEPRDSAVYFCASGLGSGGTQETQYFGPGTRLLVL.

The chain recombines TRBV5-4 with TRBJ2-5; 13 positions agree with TRBD2. CDR3 size: 15 residues. The V gene's germline CDR1 is SGHNT and CDR2 YYREEE (reference sequence). V was pared by 2 bases and J by 5 bases, with 3 bases of the junction left unmatched. The DNA of the CDR3 is TGTGCCAGCAGCTTAAGACTAGCGGGAGGTGAGACCCAGTACTTC. This codes for CASSLRLAGGETQYF.

This chain links TRBV24-1 with TRBJ2-3; 7 bases are a match to TRBD2. The CDR3 loop spans 15 amino acids. V was clipped by 4 bases and J by 4 bases; unmatched bases: 7. Germline CDR1 KGHDR, CDR2 SFDVKD. The CDR3 here is CATSDPRGGPDTQYF. The DNA of the CDR3 is TGTGCCACCAGTGACCCGCGGGGAGGGCCAGATACGCAGTATTTT.

V and J are TRBV30 and TRBJ1-5, with D perhaps matching TRBD1 (5 bases). V was cut by 0 bases and J by 9 bases, with 9 bases left in between. In germline, CDR1 is GTSNPN, CDR2 SVGIG (reference sequence). CDR3 length equals 12 residues. The CDR3 DNA sequence: TGTGCCTGGAGTGTACAGGAGCGGCCCCAGCATTTT. Translation gives CAWSVQERPQHF.